This TCR beta chain was profiled in a study of T cell responses to AZD1222 COVID-19 vaccine. Study-level findings and limits: CD4 TCRs covered the whole spike, strongest at regions 160-218 and 743-854.

As to this clone: Its specificity is unknown.

Clones were read by immunoSEQ multiplex PCR, and TCRdb kept only the in-frame ones, dropping some. The sample contains tens of thousands of clones, roughly nine tenths of which appear only once. Germline-derived CDR1 and CDR2 are KGHDR and SFDVKD. This CDR3 has 15 residues. V lost 7 bases and J lost 3, with 14 bases in between. The sequenced sample was peripheral blood, obtained 28 days after the second AZD1222 dose. V gene TRBV24-1 combines with J gene TRBJ2-2; possible D gene TRBD2, 6 bases. This sequence originates from an adult who received the AZD1222 COVID-19 vaccine. Written as DNA, the CDR3 is TGTGCCACCAGGCCCCGGGGCGGGGACACCGGGGAGCTGTTTTTT. Protein: CATRPRGGDTGELFF.